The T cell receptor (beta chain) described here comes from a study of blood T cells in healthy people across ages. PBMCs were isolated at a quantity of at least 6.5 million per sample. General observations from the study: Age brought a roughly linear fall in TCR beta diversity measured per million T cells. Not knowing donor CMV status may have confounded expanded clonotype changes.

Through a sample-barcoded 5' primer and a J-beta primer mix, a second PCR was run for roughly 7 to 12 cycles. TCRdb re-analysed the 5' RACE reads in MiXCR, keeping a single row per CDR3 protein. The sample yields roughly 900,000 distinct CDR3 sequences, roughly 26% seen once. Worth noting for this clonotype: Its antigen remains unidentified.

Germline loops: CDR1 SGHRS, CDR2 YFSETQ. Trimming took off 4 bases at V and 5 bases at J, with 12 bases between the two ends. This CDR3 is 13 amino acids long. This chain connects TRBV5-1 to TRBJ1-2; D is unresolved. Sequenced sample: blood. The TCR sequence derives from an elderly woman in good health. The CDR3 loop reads CASSADAPYGYTF. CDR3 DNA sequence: TGCGCCAGCAGCGCGGACGCCCCATATGGCTACACCTTC. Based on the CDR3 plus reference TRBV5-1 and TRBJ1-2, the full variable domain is KAGVTQTPRYLIKTRGQQVTLSCSPISGHRSVSWYQQTPGQGLQFLFEYFSETQRNKGNFPGRFSGRQFSNSRSEMNVSTLELGDSALYLCASSADAPYGYTFGSGTRLTVV.